This T cell receptor (beta chain) comes out of a study of T cells after yellow fever vaccination. Study-wide findings and caveats: The secondary response was weaker, and its peak arrived faster, on day 5 versus 15.

V lost 3 bases, J lost 4 bases, and 9 bases stayed unmatched. This CDR3 is built from 15 residues. Comments on this clonotype: Its cognate antigen is unknown.

A 5'RACE template-switching step, the method used to make TCR cDNA, added a universal primer site and UMIs. TCRdb re-called the 5' RACE reads through MiXCR, storing one row per CDR3 protein. The sample has 450,000 to 600,000 distinct CDR3 sequences, less than 15% seen once; the top ten hold around 15%. Sample: PBMCs, taken on the day of the yellow fever booster vaccination. The V gene is TRBV12-3 or TRBV12-4, the J gene TRBJ2-7, with 7 bases identical to TRBD2. The TCR comes from a man aged 25 to 40 who received the YFV17D yellow fever vaccine. The CDR3 loop is CASSLQAGGSYEQYF. The CDR3 DNA follows: TGTGCCAGCAGTTTGCAAGCGGGCGGGAGTTACGAGCAGTACTTC.